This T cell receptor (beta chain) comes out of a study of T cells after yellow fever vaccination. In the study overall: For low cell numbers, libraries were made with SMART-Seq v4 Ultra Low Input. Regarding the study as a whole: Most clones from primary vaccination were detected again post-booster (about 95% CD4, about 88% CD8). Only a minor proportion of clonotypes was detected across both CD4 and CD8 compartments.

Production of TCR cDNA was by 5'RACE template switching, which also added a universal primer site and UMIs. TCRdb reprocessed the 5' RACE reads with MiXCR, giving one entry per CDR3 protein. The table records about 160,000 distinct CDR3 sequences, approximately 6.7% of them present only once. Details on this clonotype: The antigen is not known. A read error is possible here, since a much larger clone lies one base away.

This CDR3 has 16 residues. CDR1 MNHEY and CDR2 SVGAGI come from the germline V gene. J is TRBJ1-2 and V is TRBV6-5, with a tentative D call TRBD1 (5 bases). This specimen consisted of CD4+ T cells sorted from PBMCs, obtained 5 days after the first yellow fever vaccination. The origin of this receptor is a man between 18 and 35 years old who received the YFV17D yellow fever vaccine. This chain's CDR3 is CASSYSMWGTNYDYTF. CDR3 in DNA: TGTGCCAGCAGTTACTCGATGTGGGGGACTAACTATGACTACACCTTC.